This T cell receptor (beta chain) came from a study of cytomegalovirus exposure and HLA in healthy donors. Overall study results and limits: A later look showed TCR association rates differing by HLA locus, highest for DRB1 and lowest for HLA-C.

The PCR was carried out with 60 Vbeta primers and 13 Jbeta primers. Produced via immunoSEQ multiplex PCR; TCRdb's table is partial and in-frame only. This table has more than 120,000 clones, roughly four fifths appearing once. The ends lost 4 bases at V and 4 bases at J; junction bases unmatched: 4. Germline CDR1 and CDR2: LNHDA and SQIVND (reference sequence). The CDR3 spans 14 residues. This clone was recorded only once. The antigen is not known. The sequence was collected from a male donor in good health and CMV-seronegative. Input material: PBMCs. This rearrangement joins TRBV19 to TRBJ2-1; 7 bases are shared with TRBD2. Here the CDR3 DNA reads TGTGCCAGTAGTAGCGGCGGGAGATACAATGAGCAGTTCTTC. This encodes CASSSGGRYNEQFF.